This T cell receptor (beta chain) stems from a study of T-cell reconstitution after alpha-beta-depleted transplantation in children. This clonotype was picked up many times. The authors prepared the TCRbeta library with unique molecular identifiers. TCRdb passed the PCR reads through MiXCR, listing each CDR3 protein once. This table holds about 90,000 distinct CDR3 sequences, approximately 9.2% found once. V dropped 5 bases and J dropped 1 base, with 17 bases sitting between them. This CDR3 spans 16 amino acids. Germline values: CDR1 SGHTA, CDR2 FQGNSA. Material: PBMCs from the stem cell graft donor, obtained from the stem cell graft. The chain is built from TRBV7-2 and TRBJ2-5, with a weak D call TRBD2 (6 bases). The sequence came from a human donor who donated a stem cell graft to a child with congenital amegakaryocytic thrombocytopenia. CDR3: CASSPRYRGIQETQYF. Here the CDR3 DNA reads TGTGCCAGCAGCCCTAGGTACCGGGGGATCCAAGAGACCCAGTACTTC.